A single T cell receptor beta chain is shown here with its context. Its cognate antigen is unknown. Trimming stripped 1 base from V and 6 bases from J, with 10 bases between. This CDR3 is built from 14 residues. Looked up from germline, CDR1 is SGHTA and CDR2 is FQGNSA. This sample is part of a study of CD8 T cells in ankylosing spondylitis. 5'-RACE, quantitative and with molecular barcodes, yielded the TCR beta libraries. TCRdb processed the 5' RACE reads anew with MiXCR; each CDR3 protein has one entry. The repertoire consists of about 200,000 distinct CDR3 sequences, with over 10% occurring once and the leading ten covering 16%. Study conclusions and caveats: Significant enrichment of disease-linked clones was reported in matched ankylosing spondylitis synovial fluid. Disease-associated clonotypes exhibited CD8+ identity and were relatively infrequent in peripheral blood.

The TCR originated in a male donor with ankylosing spondylitis or in good health (not recorded which). J is TRBJ2-1 and V is TRBV7-2, with D possibly TRBD1 on 6 matching bases. Specimen: blood, either unsorted or a sorted T cell fraction (not recorded which). As DNA, the CDR3 is TGTGCCAGCAGCTTAGGTTGGGGGCTCAATGAGCAGTTCTTC. Its translation: CASSLGWGLNEQFF.